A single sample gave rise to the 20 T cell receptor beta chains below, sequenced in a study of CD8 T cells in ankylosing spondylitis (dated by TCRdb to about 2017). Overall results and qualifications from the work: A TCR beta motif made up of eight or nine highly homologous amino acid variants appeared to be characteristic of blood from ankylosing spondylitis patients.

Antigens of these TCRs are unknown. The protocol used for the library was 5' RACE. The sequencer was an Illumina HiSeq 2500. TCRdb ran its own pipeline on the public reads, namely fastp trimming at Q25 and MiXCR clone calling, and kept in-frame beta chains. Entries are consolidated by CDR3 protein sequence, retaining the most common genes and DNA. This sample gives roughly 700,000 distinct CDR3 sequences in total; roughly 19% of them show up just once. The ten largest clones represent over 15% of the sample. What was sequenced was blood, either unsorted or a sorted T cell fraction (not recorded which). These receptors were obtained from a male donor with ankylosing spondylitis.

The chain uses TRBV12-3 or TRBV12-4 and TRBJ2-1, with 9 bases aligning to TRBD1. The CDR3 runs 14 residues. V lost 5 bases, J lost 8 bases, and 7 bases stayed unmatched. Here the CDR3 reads CASSGRTGVDEQFF. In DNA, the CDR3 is TGTGCCAGCAGTGGAAGGACAGGGGTGGATGAGCAGTTCTTC.

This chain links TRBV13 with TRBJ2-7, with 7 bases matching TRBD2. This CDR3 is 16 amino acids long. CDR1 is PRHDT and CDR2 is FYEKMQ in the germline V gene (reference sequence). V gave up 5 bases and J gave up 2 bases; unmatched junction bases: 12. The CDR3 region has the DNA TGTGCCAGCAGCCGCCGGAGGAGCGGGAACACCTACGAGCAGTACTTC. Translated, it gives CASSRRRSGNTYEQYF.

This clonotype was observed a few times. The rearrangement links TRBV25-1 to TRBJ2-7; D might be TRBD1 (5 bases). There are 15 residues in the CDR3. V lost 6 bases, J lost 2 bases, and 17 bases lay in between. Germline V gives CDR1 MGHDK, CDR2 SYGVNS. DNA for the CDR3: TGTGCCAGCAGAAACAGCAGGGATCCGACCTACGAGCAGTACTTC. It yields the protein CASRNSRDPTYEQYF.

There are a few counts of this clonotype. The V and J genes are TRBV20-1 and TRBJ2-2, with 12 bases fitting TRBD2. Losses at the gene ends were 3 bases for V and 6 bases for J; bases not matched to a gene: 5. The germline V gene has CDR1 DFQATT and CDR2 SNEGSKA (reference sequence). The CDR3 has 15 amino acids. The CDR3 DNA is TGCAGTGCTAGGGATCTAGCGGGGGGGCCCGGGGAGCTGTTTTTT. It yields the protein CSARDLAGGPGELFF.

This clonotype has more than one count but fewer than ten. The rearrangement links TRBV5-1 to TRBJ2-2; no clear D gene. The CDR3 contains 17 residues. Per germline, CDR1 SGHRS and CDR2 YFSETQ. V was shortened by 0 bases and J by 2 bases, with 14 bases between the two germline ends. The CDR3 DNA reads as TGCGCCAGCAGCTTGGCCGTTGCGACCCTCAACACCGGGGAGCTGTTTTTT. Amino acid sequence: CASSLAVATLNTGELFF.

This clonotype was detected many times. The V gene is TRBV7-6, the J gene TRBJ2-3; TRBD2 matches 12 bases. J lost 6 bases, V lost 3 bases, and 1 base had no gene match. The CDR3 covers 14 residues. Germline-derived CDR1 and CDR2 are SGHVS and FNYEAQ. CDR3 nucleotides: TGTGCCAGCAGCTTCCTAGCGGGAGGGGATACGCAGTATTTT. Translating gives CASSFLAGGDTQYF.

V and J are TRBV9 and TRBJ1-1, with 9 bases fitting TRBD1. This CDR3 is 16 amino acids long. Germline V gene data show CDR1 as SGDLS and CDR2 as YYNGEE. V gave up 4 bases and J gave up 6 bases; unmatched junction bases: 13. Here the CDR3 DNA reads TGTGCCAGCAGCCCGCCGGGGACAGGGATTGGGGCTGAAGCTTTCTTT. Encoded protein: CASSPPGTGIGAEAFF. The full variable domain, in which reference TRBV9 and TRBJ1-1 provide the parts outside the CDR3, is DSGVTQTPKHLITATGQRVTLRCSPRSGDLSVYWYQQSLDQGLQFLIQYYNGEERAKGNILERFSAQQFPDLHSELNLSSLELGDSALYFCASSPPGTGIGAEAFFGQGTRLTVV.

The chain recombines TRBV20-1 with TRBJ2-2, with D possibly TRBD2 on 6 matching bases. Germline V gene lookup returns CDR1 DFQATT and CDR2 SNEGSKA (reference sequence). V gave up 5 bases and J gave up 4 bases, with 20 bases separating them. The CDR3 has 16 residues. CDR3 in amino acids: CSAAKGGRETTGELFF. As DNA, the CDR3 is TGCAGTGCTGCCAAGGGAGGCCGGGAGACCACCGGGGAGCTGTTTTTT.

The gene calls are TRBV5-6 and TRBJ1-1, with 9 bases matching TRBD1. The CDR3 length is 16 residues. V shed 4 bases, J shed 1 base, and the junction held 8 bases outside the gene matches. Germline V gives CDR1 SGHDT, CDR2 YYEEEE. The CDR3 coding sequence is TGTGCCAGCAGCCCAGGGACAGGGTACAAGAACACTGAAGCTTTCTTT. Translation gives CASSPGTGYKNTEAFF.

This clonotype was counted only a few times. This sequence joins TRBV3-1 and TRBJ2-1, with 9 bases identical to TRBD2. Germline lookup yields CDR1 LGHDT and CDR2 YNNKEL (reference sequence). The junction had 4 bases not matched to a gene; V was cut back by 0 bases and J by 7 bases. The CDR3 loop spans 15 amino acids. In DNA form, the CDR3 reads TGTGCCAGCAGCCAAGATAGTAGCGGGAGAAATGAGCAGTTCTTC. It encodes CASSQDSSGRNEQFF.

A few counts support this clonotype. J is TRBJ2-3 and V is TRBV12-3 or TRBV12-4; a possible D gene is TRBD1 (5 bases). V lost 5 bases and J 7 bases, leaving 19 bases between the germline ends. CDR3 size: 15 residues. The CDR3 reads CASSSDSIKGHTQYF. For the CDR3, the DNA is TGTGCCAGCAGTAGTGACAGCATCAAGGGCCATACGCAGTATTTT.

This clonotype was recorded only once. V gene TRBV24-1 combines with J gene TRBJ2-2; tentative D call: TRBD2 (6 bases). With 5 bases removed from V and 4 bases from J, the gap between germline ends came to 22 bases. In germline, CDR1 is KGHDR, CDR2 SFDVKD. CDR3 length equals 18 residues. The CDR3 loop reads CATSGPEGSLVPTGELFF. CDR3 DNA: TGTGCCACCAGTGGCCCGGAGGGCTCCCTAGTTCCCACCGGGGAGCTGTTTTTT.

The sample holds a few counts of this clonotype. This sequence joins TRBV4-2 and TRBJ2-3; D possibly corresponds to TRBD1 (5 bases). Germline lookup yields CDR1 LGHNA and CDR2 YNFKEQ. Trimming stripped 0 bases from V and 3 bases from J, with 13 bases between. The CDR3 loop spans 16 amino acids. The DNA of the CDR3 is TGTGCCAGCAGCCAAGATTCTGGGGCAGAAACAGATACGCAGTATTTT. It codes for CASSQDSGAETDTQYF.

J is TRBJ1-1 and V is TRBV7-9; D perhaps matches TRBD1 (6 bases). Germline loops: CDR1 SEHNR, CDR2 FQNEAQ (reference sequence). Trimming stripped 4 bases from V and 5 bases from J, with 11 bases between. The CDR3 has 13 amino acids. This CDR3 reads CASSWGASTEAFF. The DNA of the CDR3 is TGTGCCAGCAGCTGGGGGGCGAGTACTGAAGCTTTCTTT.

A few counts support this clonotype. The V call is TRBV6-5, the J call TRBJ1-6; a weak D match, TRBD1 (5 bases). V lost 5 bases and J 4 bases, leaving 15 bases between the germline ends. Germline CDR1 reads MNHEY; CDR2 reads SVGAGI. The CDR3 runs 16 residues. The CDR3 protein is CASSHLTREYNSPLHF. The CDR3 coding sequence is TGTGCCAGCAGTCACTTAACCAGGGAGTATAATTCACCCCTCCACTTT.

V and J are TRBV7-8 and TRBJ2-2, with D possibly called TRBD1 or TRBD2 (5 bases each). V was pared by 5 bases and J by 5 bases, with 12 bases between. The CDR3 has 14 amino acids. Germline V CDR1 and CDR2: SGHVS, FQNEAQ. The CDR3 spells CASSPGAWTGELFF. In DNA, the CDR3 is TGTGCCAGCAGCCCCGGGGCCTGGACCGGGGAGCTGTTTTTT.

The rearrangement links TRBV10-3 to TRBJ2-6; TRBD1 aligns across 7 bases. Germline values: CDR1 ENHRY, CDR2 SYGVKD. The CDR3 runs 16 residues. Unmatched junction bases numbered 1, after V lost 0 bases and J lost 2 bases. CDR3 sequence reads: CAISESGTAGANVLTF. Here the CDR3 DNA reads TGTGCCATCAGTGAGTCGGGGACAGCTGGGGCCAACGTCCTGACTTTC.

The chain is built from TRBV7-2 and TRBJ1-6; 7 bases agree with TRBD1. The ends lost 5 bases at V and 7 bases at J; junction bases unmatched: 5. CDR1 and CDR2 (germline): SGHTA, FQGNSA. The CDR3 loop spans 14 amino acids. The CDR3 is CASSVTGNNSPLHF. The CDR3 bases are TGTGCCAGCAGCGTGACAGGGAACAATTCACCCCTCCACTTT.

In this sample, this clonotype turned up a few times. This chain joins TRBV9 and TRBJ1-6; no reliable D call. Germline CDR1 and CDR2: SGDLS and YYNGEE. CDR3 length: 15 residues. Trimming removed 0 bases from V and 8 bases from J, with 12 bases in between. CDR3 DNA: TGTGCCAGCAGCGTAGGAGGGTTTGGGGATTCACCCCTCCACTTT. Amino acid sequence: CASSVGGFGDSPLHF.

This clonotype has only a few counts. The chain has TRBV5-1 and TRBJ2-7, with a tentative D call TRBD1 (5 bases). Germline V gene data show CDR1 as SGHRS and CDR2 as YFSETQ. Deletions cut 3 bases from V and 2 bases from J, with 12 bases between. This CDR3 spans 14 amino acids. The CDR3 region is CASSWAGPPYEQYF. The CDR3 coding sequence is TGCGCCAGCAGCTGGGCAGGGCCGCCCTACGAGCAGTACTTC. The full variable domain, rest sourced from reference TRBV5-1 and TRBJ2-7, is KAGVTQTPRYLIKTRGQQVTLSCSPISGHRSVSWYQQTPGQGLQFLFEYFSETQRNKGNFPGRFSGRQFSNSRSEMNVSTLELGDSALYLCASSWAGPPYEQYFGPGTRLTVT.